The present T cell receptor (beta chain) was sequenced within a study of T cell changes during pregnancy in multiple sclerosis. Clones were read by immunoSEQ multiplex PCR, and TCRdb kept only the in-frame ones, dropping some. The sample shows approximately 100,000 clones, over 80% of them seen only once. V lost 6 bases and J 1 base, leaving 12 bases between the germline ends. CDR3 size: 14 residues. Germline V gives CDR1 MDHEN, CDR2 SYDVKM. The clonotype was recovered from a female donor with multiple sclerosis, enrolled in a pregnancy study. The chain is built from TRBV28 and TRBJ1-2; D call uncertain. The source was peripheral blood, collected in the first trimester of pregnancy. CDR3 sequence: CASRPAGINYGYTF. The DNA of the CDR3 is TGTGCCAGCAGGCCGGCAGGAATTAACTATGGCTACACCTTC.